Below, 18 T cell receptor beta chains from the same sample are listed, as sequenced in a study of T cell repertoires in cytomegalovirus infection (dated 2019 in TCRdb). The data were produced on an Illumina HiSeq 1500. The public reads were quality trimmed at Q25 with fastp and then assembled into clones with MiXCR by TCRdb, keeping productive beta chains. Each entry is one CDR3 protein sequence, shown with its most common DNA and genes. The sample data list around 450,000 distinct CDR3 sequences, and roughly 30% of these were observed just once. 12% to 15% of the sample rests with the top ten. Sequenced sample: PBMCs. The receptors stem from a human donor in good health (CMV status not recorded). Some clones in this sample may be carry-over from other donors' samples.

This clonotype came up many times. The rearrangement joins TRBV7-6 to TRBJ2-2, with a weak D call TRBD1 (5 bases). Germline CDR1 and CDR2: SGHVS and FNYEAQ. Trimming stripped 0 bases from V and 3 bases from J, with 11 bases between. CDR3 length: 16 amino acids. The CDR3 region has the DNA TGTGCCAGCAGCTTAGCGGCCAGGGCGGACACCGGGGAGCTGTTTTTT. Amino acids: CASSLAARADTGELFF.

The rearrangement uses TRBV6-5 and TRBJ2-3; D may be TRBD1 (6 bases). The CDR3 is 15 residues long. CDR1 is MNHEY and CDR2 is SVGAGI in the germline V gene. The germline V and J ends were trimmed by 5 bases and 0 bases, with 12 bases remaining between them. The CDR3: CASSTTGTSTDTQYF. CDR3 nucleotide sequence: TGTGCCAGCAGTACGACAGGAACTAGCACAGATACGCAGTATTTT.

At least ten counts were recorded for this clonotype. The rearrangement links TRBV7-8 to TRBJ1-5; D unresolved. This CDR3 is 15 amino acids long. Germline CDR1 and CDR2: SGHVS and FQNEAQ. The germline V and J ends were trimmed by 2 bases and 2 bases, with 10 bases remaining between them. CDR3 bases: TGTGCCAGCAGCTTAAGCACGCGGCGCAATCAGCCCCAGCATTTT. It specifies CASSLSTRRNQPQHF.

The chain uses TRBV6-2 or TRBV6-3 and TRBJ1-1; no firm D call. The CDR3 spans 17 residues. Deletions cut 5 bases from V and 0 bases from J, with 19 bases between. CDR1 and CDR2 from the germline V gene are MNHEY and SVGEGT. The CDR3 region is CASSTLRLGLLNTEAFF. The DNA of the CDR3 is TGTGCCAGCAGTACCCTAAGGTTAGGGCTCCTGAACACTGAAGCTTTCTTT.

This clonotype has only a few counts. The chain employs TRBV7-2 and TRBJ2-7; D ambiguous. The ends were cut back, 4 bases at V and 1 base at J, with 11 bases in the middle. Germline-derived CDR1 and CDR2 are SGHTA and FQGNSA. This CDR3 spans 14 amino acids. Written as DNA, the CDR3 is TGTGCCAGCAGCTGGCGGACGGCATCCTACGAGCAGTACTTC. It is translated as CASSWRTASYEQYF.

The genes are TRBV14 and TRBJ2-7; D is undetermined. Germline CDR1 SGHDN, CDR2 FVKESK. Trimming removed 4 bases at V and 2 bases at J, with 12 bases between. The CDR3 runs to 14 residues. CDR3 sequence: CASSPVTNPYEQYF. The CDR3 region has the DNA TGTGCCAGCAGCCCAGTTACTAATCCCTACGAGCAGTACTTC.

CDR3 sequence: CASKGQGRGSDNEQFF. The CDR3 nucleotides read TGTGCCAGCAAAGGACAGGGGAGAGGGTCGGACAATGAGCAGTTCTTC. The gene calls are TRBV12-3 or TRBV12-4 and TRBJ2-1, with TRBD1 identical over 9 bases. Trimming cost V 7 bases and J 5 bases; bases outside gene matches: 12. The CDR3 loop spans 16 amino acids.

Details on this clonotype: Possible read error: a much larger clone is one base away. CDR3 in DNA: TGTGCCAGCAGCTTCGTTCGGACAGTGTCAAAGGAGACCCATTACTTC. Translated, it gives CASSFVRTVSKETHYF. V usage is TRBV7-8 and J usage is TRBJ2-5; D possibly corresponds to TRBD1 (6 bases). From germline, CDR1 is SGHVS and CDR2 FQNEAQ. The CDR3 totals 16 residues.

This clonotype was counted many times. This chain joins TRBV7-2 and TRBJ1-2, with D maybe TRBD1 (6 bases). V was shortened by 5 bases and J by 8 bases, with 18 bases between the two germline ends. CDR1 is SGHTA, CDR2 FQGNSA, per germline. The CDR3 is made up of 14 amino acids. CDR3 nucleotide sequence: TGTGCCAGCAGCCCAGGACAGAGACCTGGAGGCTACACCTTC. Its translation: CASSPGQRPGGYTF.

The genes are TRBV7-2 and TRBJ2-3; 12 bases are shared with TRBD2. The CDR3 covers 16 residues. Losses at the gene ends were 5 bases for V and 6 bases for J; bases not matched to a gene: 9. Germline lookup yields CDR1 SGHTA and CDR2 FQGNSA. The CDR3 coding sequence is TGTGCCAGCAGCAGAAGGCTAGCGGGGGGGCCCGATACGCAGTATTTT. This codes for CASSRRLAGGPDTQYF.

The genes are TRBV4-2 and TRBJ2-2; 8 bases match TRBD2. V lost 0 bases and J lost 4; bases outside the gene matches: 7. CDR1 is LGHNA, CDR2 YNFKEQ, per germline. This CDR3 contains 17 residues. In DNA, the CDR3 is TGTGCCAGCAGCCAAGACGATGGCGGGGGGCCCACCGGGGAGCTGTTTTTT. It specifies CASSQDDGGGPTGELFF.

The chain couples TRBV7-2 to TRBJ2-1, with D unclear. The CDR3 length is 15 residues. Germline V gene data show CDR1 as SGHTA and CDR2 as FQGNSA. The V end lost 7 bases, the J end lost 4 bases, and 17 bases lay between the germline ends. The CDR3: CASTTETDRYNEQFF. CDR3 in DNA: TGTGCCAGCACCACGGAGACCGACCGATACAATGAGCAGTTCTTC.

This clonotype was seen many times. CDR3 bases: TGTGCCAGCAGTTCCCCCGGGACAGGGAGCACAGATACGCAGTATTTT. Translated, it gives CASSSPGTGSTDTQYF. The rearrangement joins TRBV7-8 to TRBJ2-3; 9 nucleotides match TRBD1. Germline assignment: CDR1 SGHVS and CDR2 FQNEAQ. The length of the CDR3 is 16 residues. Trimming removed 6 bases from V and 0 bases from J; junction bases left unmatched: 7.

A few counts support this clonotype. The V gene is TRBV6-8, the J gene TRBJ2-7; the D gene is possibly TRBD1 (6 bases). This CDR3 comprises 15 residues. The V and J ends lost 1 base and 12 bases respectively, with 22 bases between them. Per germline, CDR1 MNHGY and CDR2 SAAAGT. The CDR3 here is CASSYFGTTKEEAYF. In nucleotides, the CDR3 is TGTGCCAGCAGTTACTTCGGGACAACCAAAGAGGAGGCGTACTTC.

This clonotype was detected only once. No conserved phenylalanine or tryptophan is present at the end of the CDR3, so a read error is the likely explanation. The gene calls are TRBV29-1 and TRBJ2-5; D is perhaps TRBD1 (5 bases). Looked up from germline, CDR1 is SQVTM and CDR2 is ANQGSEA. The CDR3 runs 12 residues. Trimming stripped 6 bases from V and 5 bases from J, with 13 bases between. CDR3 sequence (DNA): TGCAGCGTCCTAGGGGTAGTGGAGACCCAGTACTTA. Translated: CSVLGVVETQYL.

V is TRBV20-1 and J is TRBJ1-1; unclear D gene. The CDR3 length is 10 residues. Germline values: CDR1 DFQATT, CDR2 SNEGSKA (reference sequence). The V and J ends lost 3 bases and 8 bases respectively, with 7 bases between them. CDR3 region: CSASPREAFF. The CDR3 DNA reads TGCAGTGCTAGCCCGCGAGAAGCTTTCTTT.

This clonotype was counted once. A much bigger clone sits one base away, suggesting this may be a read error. The CDR3 coding sequence is TGTGCCAGCAGCTTACAGGGTCAGACCCATTACTTC. This translates into CASSLQGQTHYF. This chain links TRBV7-6 with TRBJ2-5, with a weak D call TRBD1 (5 bases). Germline V gives CDR1 SGHVS, CDR2 FNYEAQ. The CDR3 is 12 amino acids. The full variable domain, with the rest looked up from reference TRBV7-6 and TRBJ2-5, is GAGVSQSPRYKVTKRGQDVALRCDPISGHVSLYWYRQALGQGPEFLTYFNYEAQQDKSGLPNDRFSAERPEGSISTLTIQRTEQRDSAMYRCASSLQGQTHYFGPGTRLLVL.

The CDR3 sequence: CSARGDGKSNNEQFF. The CDR3 bases are TGCAGTGCTAGAGGAGATGGCAAATCGAACAATGAGCAGTTCTTC. V gene TRBV20-1 combines with J gene TRBJ2-1; D is uncertain. There are 15 residues in the CDR3. V was clipped by 1 base and J by 5 bases, with 15 bases between them. Germline CDR1 and CDR2: DFQATT and SNEGSKA (reference sequence).